The 9 T cell receptor beta chains in this list originate from one sample, sequenced in a study of shared clonotypes between healthy human individuals (dated by TCRdb to the early 2020s). The library was made by the immunoSEQ multiplex PCR assay. Here the immuneACCESS table is served through TCRdb, limited to in-frame sequences with V and J called. Missing clones are a known gap in these copies; in checked studies unresolved V genes cover under half, and the rest lacks a known reason. The sample yields about 2 million clones; about 95% were counted once. The ten largest clones represent about 1.1% of the sample. CD8 naive samples were CD45RO-negative cells positively selected for CCR7, giving a CD45RA+CCR7+ population that excluded TemRA cells. Sequencing used naive CD8+ T cells sorted from blood. What the cell subset or site label conveys for this sample: CD45RA+CCR7+. Receptors originate from a man younger than 30 in good health.

This chain joins TRBV30 and TRBJ1-1; D may be TRBD1 (5 bases). Germline V CDR1 and CDR2: GTSNPN, SVGIG (reference sequence). Trimming removed 4 bases at V and 3 bases at J, with 18 bases between. This CDR3 region has 15 residues. DNA of the CDR3: TGTGCCTGGATTATGTTCAGGGTAGGTCACACTGAAGCTTTCTTT. Its protein product is CAWIMFRVGHTEAFF.

This clone was counted a single time. V is TRBV30 and J is TRBJ1-4; possible D gene TRBD1, 5 bases. There are 15 residues in the CDR3. Germline values: CDR1 GTSNPN, CDR2 SVGIG (reference sequence). Deletions cut 3 bases from V and 2 bases from J, with 13 bases between. Written as DNA, the CDR3 is TGTGCCTGGAGGTCGCAGACAGCCACTAATGAAAAACTGTTTTTT. Encoded protein: CAWRSQTATNEKLFF.

This CDR3 reads CASSFPSGWAGYTF. Here the CDR3 DNA reads TGTGCCAGCAGCTTTCCCTCGGGGTGGGCCGGCTACACCTTC. V and J are TRBV5-6 and TRBJ1-2; D not resolved. The CDR3 totals 14 residues. In germline, CDR1 is SGHDT, CDR2 YYEEEE. V lost 2 bases and J lost 8, with 16 bases in between.

This chain connects TRBV27 to TRBJ1-1, with 7 positions matching TRBD1. V lost 6 bases and J lost 7; bases outside the gene matches: 5. Per germline, CDR1 MNHEY and CDR2 SMNVEV (reference sequence). The length of the CDR3 is 12 residues. The CDR3 bases are TGTGCCAGCAGAGGGGACAGCCATGAAGCTTTCTTT. Translation: CASRGDSHEAFF.

The chain combines TRBV5-1 with TRBJ2-1; 7 positions match TRBD2. After removal of 2 bases from V and 7 bases from J, the junction contained 9 bases not matched to a gene. Germline-derived CDR1 and CDR2 are SGHRS and YFSETQ. This CDR3 spans 15 amino acids. CDR3 DNA sequence: TGCGCCAGCAGCTTTTTTGCGGGAGCCCGAAATGAGCAGTTCTTC. Translated: CASSFFAGARNEQFF. Variable domain in full (rest from reference TRBV5-1 and TRBJ2-1): KAGVTQTPRYLIKTRGQQVTLSCSPISGHRSVSWYQQTPGQGLQFLFEYFSETQRNKGNFPGRFSGRQFSNSRSEMNVSTLELGDSALYLCASSFFAGARNEQFFGPGTRLTVL.

The chain employs TRBV4-3 and TRBJ2-1; D perhaps matches TRBD2 (6 bases). V shed 6 bases and J shed 8 bases, with 14 bases lying between them. The CDR3 is made up of 13 amino acids. Germline values: CDR1 LGHNA, CDR2 YSLEER. DNA of the CDR3: TGCGCCAGCAGGGGACTGGGGTTCGATGAGCAGTTCTTC. It specifies CASRGLGFDEQFF.

The J gene is TRBJ1-5, the V gene TRBV7-9, with D uncertain. CDR1 is SEHNR and CDR2 is FQNEAQ in the germline V gene (reference sequence). V gave up 4 bases and J gave up 9 bases, with 13 bases separating them. This CDR3 is built from 13 residues. The CDR3 bases are TGTGCCAGCAGCTCCGGGGTGCCGGGGCCCCAGCATTTT. Its translation: CASSSGVPGPQHF. Combining the CDR3 with reference TRBV7-9 and TRBJ1-5 gives the whole variable domain DTGVSQNPRHKITKRGQNVTFRCDPISEHNRLYWYRQTLGQGPEFLTYFQNEAQLEKSRLLSDRFSAERPKGSFSTLEIQRTEQGDSAMYLCASSSGVPGPQHFGDGTRLSIL.

CDR3 bases: TGTGCCAGCAGCTTACTTTGGAACACTGAAGCTTTCTTT. Translating it yields CASSLLWNTEAFF. The chain recombines TRBV7-3 with TRBJ1-1; the D is unclear. There are 13 residues in the CDR3. Trimming took off 2 bases at V and 1 base at J, with 5 bases between the two ends. Germline CDR1 SGHTA, CDR2 FQGTGA.

In this sample, this clone turned up a few times. The J gene is TRBJ2-6, the V gene TRBV7-6, with a tentative D call TRBD1 (5 bases). Germline V lookup: CDR1 SGHVS, CDR2 FNYEAQ. This CDR3 is 15 amino acids long. The V gene lost 5 bases and the J gene lost 4 bases, with 12 bases spanning the gap. CDR3: CASSPQGAGANVLTF. CDR3 nucleotide sequence: TGTGCCAGCAGCCCACAAGGGGCCGGGGCCAACGTCCTGACTTTC. Based on the CDR3 plus reference TRBV7-6 and TRBJ2-6, the full variable domain is GAGVSQSPRYKVTKRGQDVALRCDPISGHVSLYWYRQALGQGPEFLTYFNYEAQQDKSGLPNDRFSAERPEGSISTLTIQRTEQRDSAMYRCASSPQGAGANVLTFGAGSRLTVL.